These 31 T cell receptor gamma chains share one sample of origin, sequenced in a study of intestinal T cells in coeliac disease. Genomic DNA came from ten roughly 5.2-µm formalin-fixed paraffin-embedded scrolls per case. The TRG library came from 200 to 250 ng of biopsy DNA amplified with LymphoTrack primers. TCRdb repeated clone calling on the multiplex PCR reads with CATT. There are about 950 gamma-chain clones in the sample; roughly 50% occur only once, and roughly 9.7% lies in the top ten. The sequenced sample consisted of a duodenal biopsy. These receptors came from a human donor with celiac disease.

The rearrangement links TRGV10 to TRGJP1. TRGV10 has ORF status, its function being uncertain. This CDR3 spans 11 amino acids. After removal of 8 bases from V and 14 bases from J, the junction contained 9 bases not matched to a gene. The CDR3 here is CAAWIRLFKIF. CDR3 DNA: TGTGCTGCGTGGATTAGGCTATTCAAGATATTT.

This clone was counted only a few times. The chain joins TRGV8 to TRGJ1 or TRGJ2. With V trimmed by 4 bases and J by 2 bases, 2 bases remained unmatched. The CDR3 consists of 12 residues. The germline CDR1 and CDR2 sequences are VENAVY and YDSYNSRV. CDR3 protein: CATWDHYYKKLF. Here the CDR3 DNA reads TGTGCCACCTGGGACCATTATTATAAGAAACTCTTT.

With respect to this clone: It is unclear where the CDR3 begins or ends on the DNA, so no DNA is shown, and the CDR3 is as TCRdb lists it. V is TRGV11 and J is TRGJ1 or TRGJ2. TRGV11 is an ORF for which the function is uncertain. The CDR3 contains 17 residues when both ends are counted. CDR3 amino acids: CTTVPAGLGTRRGKRLF.

By sample share, this clone is hyperexpanded. Within the sample, other DNA sequences also encode this same CDR3. J is TRGJP1 and V is TRGV10. TRGV10 is known as an ORF, though its function is uncertain. V lost 8 bases, J lost 0 bases, and 10 bases stayed unmatched. This CDR3 has 16 amino acids. The CDR3 loop is CAAWPRGNTTGWFKIF. The CDR3 nucleotides read TGTGCTGCGTGGCCCCGAGGGAATACCACTGGTTGGTTCAAGATATTT.

V is TRGV3 and J is TRGJ1 or TRGJ2. The CDR3 runs to 16 residues. The ends lost 1 base at V and 3 bases at J; junction bases unmatched: 12. CDR1 and CDR2 from the germline V gene are VTNTFY and YDVSTARD (reference sequence). CDR3 nucleotides: TGTGCCACCTGGGACAGCCACTTTTCTCTTTATTATAAGAAACTCTTT. Translated: CATWDSHFSLYYKKLF.

This clone was seen just once. The chain has TRGV10 and TRGJP1. TRGV10 belongs to the ORF category, with a function that is uncertain. The CDR3 has 14 amino acids. The trim removed 8 bases at V and 10 bases at J, leaving 14 bases unmatched. This chain's CDR3 is CAAWDLYALWFKIF. Written as DNA, the CDR3 is TGTGCTGCGTGGGATCTATACGCCCTTTGGTTCAAGATATTT.

With respect to this clone: This sample includes further DNA sequences coding for the same CDR3. The CDR3 coding sequence is TGTGCCACCTGGGAAGTGAATTATTATAAGAAACTCTTT. It translates to CATWEVNYYKKLF. This chain connects TRGV8 to TRGJ1 or TRGJ2. Per germline, CDR1 VENAVY and CDR2 YDSYNSRV. The CDR3 contains 13 residues. Unmatched junction bases numbered 3, after V lost 4 bases and J lost 0 bases.

This clone was counted once. The chain has TRGV8 and TRGJ1 or TRGJ2. V lost 2 bases, J lost 13 bases, and 11 bases stayed unmatched. Germline loops: CDR1 VENAVY, CDR2 YDSYNSRV. This CDR3 contains 12 residues. The CDR3 reads CATWDTLISKLF. CDR3 nucleotides: TGTGCCACCTGGGATACCTTAATAAGTAAACTCTTT.

This clone is judged large (0.1 to 1%). This rearrangement joins TRGV2 to TRGJ1 or TRGJ2. This CDR3 is built from 18 residues. Germline lookup yields CDR1 EGSNGY and CDR2 YDSYNSKV. V shed 0 bases, J shed 2 bases, and the junction held 16 bases outside the gene matches. The CDR3 here is CATWDGRRFRGHYYKKLF. CDR3 DNA sequence: TGTGCCACCTGGGACGGGCGTAGGTTCAGGGGACATTATTATAAGAAACTCTTT.

This clone is labeled as large (0.1 to 1%). The CDR3 DNA sequence: TGTGCCACCTGGGATAGGCCAGATTATTATAAGAAACTCTTT. This codes for CATWDRPDYYKKLF. V usage is TRGV8 and J usage is TRGJ1 or TRGJ2. V dropped 0 bases and J dropped 2; count of bases not matched to a gene: 4. The CDR3 has 14 amino acids. CDR1 is VENAVY and CDR2 is YDSYNSRV in the germline V gene.

This clone is large in the sample. The chain has TRGV4 and TRGJ1 or TRGJ2. Germline V gives CDR1 EGSTGY, CDR2 YDSYTSSV. V shed 3 bases, J shed 2 bases, and the junction held 7 bases outside the gene matches. There are 14 residues in the CDR3. CDR3 in amino acids: CATWDPHHYYKKLF. In DNA, the CDR3 is TGTGCCACCTGGGATCCTCATCATTATTATAAGAAACTCTTT.

This clone is judged hyperexpanded. This sample includes further DNA sequences coding for the same CDR3. V and J are TRGV10 and TRGJP2. TRGV10 is reported as an ORF; its role is uncertain. V lost 10 bases and J lost 0; bases outside the gene matches: 3. The length of the CDR3 is 13 residues. CDR3 sequence reads: CAASNSSDWIKTF. CDR3 sequence (DNA): TGTGCTGCGTCCAATAGTAGTGATTGGATCAAGACGTTT.

As for this clone: The mismatch at residue 10 between this DNA's translation and the TCRdb protein of a much larger clone likely reflects a read error; the protein shown is translated from the DNA. For the CDR3, the DNA is TGTGCTGCGTCCAATAGTAGTGATTGGGTCAAGACGTTT. Translation: CAASNSSDWVKTF. The V and J genes are TRGV10 and TRGJP2. TRGV10 is treated as an ORF (open reading frame) with a function not yet certain. CDR3 length: 13 residues.

This clone was detected only once. The J gene is TRGJ1 or TRGJ2, the V gene TRGV4. Germline lookup yields CDR1 EGSTGY and CDR2 YDSYTSSV. V gave up 12 bases and J gave up 12 bases; unmatched junction bases: 14. The CDR3 loop spans 10 amino acids. The CDR3 DNA reads as TGTGCCTACCTGGGATTGATGAAACTCTTT. Translated, it gives CAYLGLMKLF.

V gene TRGV3 combines with J gene TRGJ1 or TRGJ2. The J segment lost 10 bases and the V segment lost 3 bases, leaving 15 bases of the junction unmatched. This CDR3 is built from 14 residues. The germline CDR1 and CDR2 sequences are VTNTFY and YDVSTARD (reference sequence). CDR3 nucleotides: TGTGCCACCTGGGACTTCCTTCCTTATTGGAAGAAACTCTTT. Translation: CATWDFLPYWKKLF.

By proportion, this clone is large. The same CDR3 arises from other DNA sequences in this sample as well. The chain links TRGV2 to TRGJP1. The germline V gene has CDR1 EGSNGY and CDR2 YDSYNSKV. Trimming took 0 bases from V and 4 from J; bases not matched to a gene: 14. This CDR3 comprises 18 residues. The CDR3 bases are TGTGCCACCTGGGACGGGCGAATTCGAATGGACACTGGTTGGTTCAAGATATTT. This translates into CATWDGRIRMDTGWFKIF.

This clone turned up a few times. The rearrangement links TRGV9 to TRGJ1 or TRGJ2. Germline V gene lookup returns CDR1 GITISATS and CDR2 ISYDGTV (reference sequence). The length of the CDR3 is 13 residues. With 2 bases clipped from V and 1 base from J, the junction kept 2 bases outside the gene matches. The CDR3 DNA is TGTGCCTTGTGGGAGGGTAATTATTATAAGAAACTCTTT. This encodes CALWEGNYYKKLF.

This clone appeared a few times. V and J are TRGV10 and TRGJ1 or TRGJ2. TRGV10 is labeled an ORF, and its function is uncertain. With 8 bases clipped from V and 6 bases from J, the junction kept 11 bases outside the gene matches. This CDR3 spans 13 amino acids. CDR3 coding DNA: TGTGCTGCGTGGGATTGGAGGGGTTATAAGAAACTCTTT. Protein sequence: CAAWDWRGYKKLF.

The rearrangement links TRGV4 to TRGJP1. The CDR3 covers 14 residues. The V gene's germline CDR1 is EGSTGY and CDR2 YDSYTSSV. CDR3 in amino acids: CAPGMVQWRWFKIF. The DNA of the CDR3 is TGTGCACCTGGGATGGTGCAGTGGAGGTGGTTCAAGATATTT.

The chain employs TRGV11 and TRGJP1. TRGV11 qualifies as an ORF whose function is uncertain. This CDR3 comprises 16 residues. V shed 7 bases, J shed 2 bases, and the junction held 10 bases outside the gene matches. The CDR3 bases are TGTGCCTGCTGGATCATAAGGGGGACCACTGGTTGGTTCAAGATATTT. It yields the protein CACWIIRGTTGWFKIF.

This clone qualifies as large. This chain connects TRGV4 to TRGJ1 or TRGJ2. This CDR3 is built from 12 residues. The V gene's germline CDR1 is EGSTGY and CDR2 YDSYTSSV. V dropped 4 bases and J dropped 4; count of bases not matched to a gene: 4. The CDR3, as DNA: TGTGCCACCTGGGAGGTCTATTATAAGAAACTCTTT. Its translation: CATWEVYYKKLF.

This clone is hyperexpanded (1% or more) by share. The sample contains more than one DNA sequence encoding this CDR3. The chain carries TRGV9 and TRGJP1. Germline-derived CDR1 and CDR2 are GITISATS and ISYDGTV (reference sequence). V lost 6 bases, J lost 3 bases, and 1 base stayed unmatched. The CDR3 is 12 amino acids. The CDR3 is CALWSTGWFKIF. CDR3 DNA: TGTGCCTTGTGGTCCACTGGTTGGTTCAAGATATTT.

V gene TRGV8 combines with J gene TRGJ1 or TRGJ2. This CDR3 is 13 amino acids long. Germline values: CDR1 VENAVY, CDR2 YDSYNSRV. Trimming at V came to 11 bases and at J to 2 bases, leaving 12 bases not matched to a gene. CDR3 sequence: CAIPPLDYYKKLF. The CDR3 DNA reads as TGTGCCATCCCGCCTTTGGATTATTATAAGAAACTCTTT.

The V and J genes are TRGV5 and TRGJ1 or TRGJ2. V dropped 2 bases and J dropped 10; count of bases not matched to a gene: 14. In germline, CDR1 is VINAFY, CDR2 YDVSNSKD. This CDR3 comprises 14 residues. CDR3 DNA sequence: TGTGCCACCTGGGACATCAAATGTGGTATAAAGAAACTCTTT. Encoded protein: CATWDIKCGIKKLF.

V is TRGV4 and J is TRGJ1 or TRGJ2. This CDR3 spans 14 amino acids. V trimming: 5 bases; J trimming: 1 base; junction bases outside the gene matches: 8. Germline CDR1 reads EGSTGY; CDR2 reads YDSYTSSV. Written as DNA, the CDR3 is TGTGCCACCTGGGGATGGGGAAATTATTATAAGAAACTCTTT. This gives the protein CATWGWGNYYKKLF.

The chain carries TRGV2 and TRGJP1. The V segment lost 0 bases and the J segment 11 bases; nucleotides outside the gene matches: 9. CDR3 size: 14 residues. Germline V gives CDR1 EGSNGY, CDR2 YDSYNSKV. CDR3 DNA sequence: TGTGCCACCTGGGACGGGCGTCACTGGTGGTTCAAGATATTT. Residues: CATWDGRHWWFKIF.

The chain carries TRGV9 and TRGJ1 or TRGJ2. The CDR3 totals 10 residues. Germline V CDR1 and CDR2: GITISATS, ISYDGTV (reference sequence). V lost 10 bases to trimming and J lost 6 bases; unmatched junction nucleotides: 6. CDR3: CAFLIYKKLF. CDR3 in DNA: TGTGCCTTCCTTATTTATAAGAAACTCTTT.

Within the sample, this clone is large. In nucleotides, the CDR3 is TGTGCTGCGTGGGATTATCGTTGGTTCAAGATATTT. It yields the protein CAAWDYRWFKIF. The J gene is TRGJP1, the V gene TRGV10. TRGV10 falls under the ORF class, with uncertain function. Trimming at V came to 8 bases and at J to 9 bases, leaving 7 bases not matched to a gene. The CDR3 sequence is 12 residues long.

This clone is large in the sample. V usage is TRGV4 and J usage is TRGJ1 or TRGJ2. The germline V gene has CDR1 EGSTGY and CDR2 YDSYTSSV. This CDR3 region has 11 residues. Germline trimming cut 3 bases from V and 12 bases from J; bases unmatched to any gene: 8. In nucleotides, the CDR3 is TGTGCCACCTGGGATTATCTAGGGAAACTCTTT. Its protein product is CATWDYLGKLF.

V and J are TRGV11 and TRGJP. TRGV11 is sorted into the ORF group, with uncertain function. Trimming took 7 bases from V and 1 from J; bases not matched to a gene: 4. The CDR3 is 17 residues long. CDR3 sequence: CACWIVGQELGKKIKVF. The CDR3 region has the DNA TGTGCCTGCTGGATCGTGGGGCAAGAGTTGGGCAAAAAAATCAAGGTATTT.

The table lists this clone with a few counts. The chain joins TRGV11 to TRGJ1 or TRGJ2. TRGV11 is an ORF, and what it does is uncertain. With 0 bases clipped from V and 3 bases from J, the junction kept 11 bases outside the gene matches. CDR3 length equals 17 residues. The CDR3 here is CACWIRHVIIVYYKKLF. CDR3 sequence (DNA): TGTGCCTGCTGGATTAGGCACGTTATCATCGTTTATTATAAGAAACTCTTT.